This T cell receptor beta chain was observed in a study of T cell responses to AZD1222 COVID-19 vaccine. Profiling relied on immunoSEQ multiplex PCR, and the TCRdb table lists in-frame clones only, not all of them. The sample includes over 95,000 clones, about 88% of them seen just once. The material was peripheral blood, obtained 28 days after the second AZD1222 dose. This clonotype was obtained from an adult who received the AZD1222 COVID-19 vaccine.

For the CDR3, the DNA is TGTGCCTGGAGAGGTGGGAAGAACTCTGGAAACACCATATATTTT. Translation gives CAWRGGKNSGNTIYF. The rearrangement joins TRBV30 to TRBJ1-3; D is unresolved. Trimming pared 3 bases from V and 0 bases from J, leaving 12 bases between. There are 15 residues in the CDR3. In germline, CDR1 is GTSNPN, CDR2 SVGIG (reference sequence).